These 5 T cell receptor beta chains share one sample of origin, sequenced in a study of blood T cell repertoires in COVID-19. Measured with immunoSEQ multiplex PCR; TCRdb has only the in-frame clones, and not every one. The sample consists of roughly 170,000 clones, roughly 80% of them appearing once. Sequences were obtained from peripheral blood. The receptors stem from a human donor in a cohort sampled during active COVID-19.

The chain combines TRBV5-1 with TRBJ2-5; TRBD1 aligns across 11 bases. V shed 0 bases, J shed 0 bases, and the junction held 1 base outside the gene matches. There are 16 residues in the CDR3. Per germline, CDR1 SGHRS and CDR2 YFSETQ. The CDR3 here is CASSLEGQGDQETQYF. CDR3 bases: TGCGCCAGCAGCTTGGAGGGACAGGGGGACCAAGAGACCCAGTACTTC.

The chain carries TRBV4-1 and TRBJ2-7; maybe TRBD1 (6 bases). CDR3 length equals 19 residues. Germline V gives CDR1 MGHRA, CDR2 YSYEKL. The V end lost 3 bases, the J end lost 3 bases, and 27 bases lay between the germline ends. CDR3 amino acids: CASSHPLRSRGKGYYEQYF. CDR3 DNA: TGCGCCAGCAGCCATCCCCTCCGGTCTAGGGGGAAAGGCTACTACGAGCAGTACTTC.

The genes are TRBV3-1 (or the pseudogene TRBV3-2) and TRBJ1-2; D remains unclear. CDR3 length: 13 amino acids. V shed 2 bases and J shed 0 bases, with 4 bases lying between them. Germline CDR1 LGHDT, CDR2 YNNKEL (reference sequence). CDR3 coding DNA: TGTGCCAGCAGCCAATCAGCTAACTATGGCTACACCTTC. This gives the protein CASSQSANYGYTF.

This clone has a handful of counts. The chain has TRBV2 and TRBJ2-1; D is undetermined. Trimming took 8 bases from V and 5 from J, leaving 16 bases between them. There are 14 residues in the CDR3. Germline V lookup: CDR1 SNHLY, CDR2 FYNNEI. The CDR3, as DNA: TGTGCCAGCGGGCCAGCTGGCGCTGACAATGAGCAGTTCTTC. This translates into CASGPAGADNEQFF.

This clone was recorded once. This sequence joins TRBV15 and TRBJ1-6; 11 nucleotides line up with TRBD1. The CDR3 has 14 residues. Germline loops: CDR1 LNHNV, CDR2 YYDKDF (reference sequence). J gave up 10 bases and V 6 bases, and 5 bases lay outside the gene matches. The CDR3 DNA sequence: TGTGCCACCAGTCAGGACAGGGGGCTATCACCCCTCCACTTT. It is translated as CATSQDRGLSPLHF. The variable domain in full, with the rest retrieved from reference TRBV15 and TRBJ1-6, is DAMVIQNPRYQVTQFGKPVTLSCSQTLNHNVMYWYQQKSSQAPKLLFHYYDKDFNNEADTPDNFQSRRPNTSFCFLDIRSPGLGDTAMYLCATSQDRGLSPLHFGNGTRLTVT.